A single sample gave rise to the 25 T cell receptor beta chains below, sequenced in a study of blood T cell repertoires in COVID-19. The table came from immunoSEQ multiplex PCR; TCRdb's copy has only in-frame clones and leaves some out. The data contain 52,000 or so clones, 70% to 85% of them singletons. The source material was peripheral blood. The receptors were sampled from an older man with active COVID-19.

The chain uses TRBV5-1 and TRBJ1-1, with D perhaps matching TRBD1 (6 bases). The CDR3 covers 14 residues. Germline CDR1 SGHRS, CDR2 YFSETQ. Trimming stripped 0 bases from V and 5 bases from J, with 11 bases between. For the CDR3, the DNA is TGCGCCAGCAGCTTGGGAGACAGGCGAACTGAAGCTTTCTTT. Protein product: CASSLGDRRTEAFF. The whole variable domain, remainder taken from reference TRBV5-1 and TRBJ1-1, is KAGVTQTPRYLIKTRGQQVTLSCSPISGHRSVSWYQQTPGQGLQFLFEYFSETQRNKGNFPGRFSGRQFSNSRSEMNVSTLELGDSALYLCASSLGDRRTEAFFGQGTRLTVV.

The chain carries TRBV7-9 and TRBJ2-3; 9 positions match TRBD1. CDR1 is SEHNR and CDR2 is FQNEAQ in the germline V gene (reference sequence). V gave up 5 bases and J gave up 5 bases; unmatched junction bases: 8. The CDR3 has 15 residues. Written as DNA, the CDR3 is TGTGCCAGCAGCCTTCCGGGACAGGGATTAGATACGCAGTATTTT. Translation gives CASSLPGQGLDTQYF. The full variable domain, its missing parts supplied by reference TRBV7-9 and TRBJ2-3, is DTGVSQNPRHKITKRGQNVTFRCDPISEHNRLYWYRQTLGQGPEFLTYFQNEAQLEKSRLLSDRFSAERPKGSFSTLEIQRTEQGDSAMYLCASSLPGQGLDTQYFGPGTRLTVL.

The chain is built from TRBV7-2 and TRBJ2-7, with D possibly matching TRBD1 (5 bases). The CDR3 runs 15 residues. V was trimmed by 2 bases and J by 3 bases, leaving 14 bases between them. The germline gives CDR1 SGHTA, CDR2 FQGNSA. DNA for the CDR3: TGTGCCAGCAGCTTAATATTTGACAGAAACTACGAGCAGTACTTC. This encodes CASSLIFDRNYEQYF.

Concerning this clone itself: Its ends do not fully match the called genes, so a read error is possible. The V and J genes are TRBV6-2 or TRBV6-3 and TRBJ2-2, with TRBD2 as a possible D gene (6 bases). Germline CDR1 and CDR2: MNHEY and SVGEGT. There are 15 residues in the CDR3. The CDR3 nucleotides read TGTGCCAGCAGTAACGGGGGAGCGAATACCGGGGAGCTGTTTTTT. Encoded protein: CASSNGGANTGELFF.

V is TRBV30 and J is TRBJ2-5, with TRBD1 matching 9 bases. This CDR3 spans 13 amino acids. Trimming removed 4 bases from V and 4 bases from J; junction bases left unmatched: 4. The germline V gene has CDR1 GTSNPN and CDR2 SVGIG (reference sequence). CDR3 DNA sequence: TGTGCCTGGACCGGGACAGGGAGAGAGACCCAGTACTTC. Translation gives CAWTGTGRETQYF.

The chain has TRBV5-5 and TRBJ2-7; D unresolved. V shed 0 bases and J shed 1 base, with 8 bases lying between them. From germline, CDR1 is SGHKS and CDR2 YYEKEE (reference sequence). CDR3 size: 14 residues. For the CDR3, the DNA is TGTGCCAGCAGCTTGGAACCTAGATCCTACGAGCAGTACTTC. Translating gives CASSLEPRSYEQYF.

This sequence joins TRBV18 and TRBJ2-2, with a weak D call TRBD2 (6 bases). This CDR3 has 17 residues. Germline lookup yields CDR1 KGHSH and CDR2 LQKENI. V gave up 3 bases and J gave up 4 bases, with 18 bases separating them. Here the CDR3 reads CASSPQIRREVTGELFF. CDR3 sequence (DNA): TGTGCCAGCTCACCTCAGATCCGCAGGGAGGTCACCGGGGAGCTGTTTTTT. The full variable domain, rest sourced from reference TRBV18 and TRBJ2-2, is NAGVMQNPRHLVRRRGQEARLRCSPMKGHSHVYWYRQLPEEGLKFMVYLQKENIIDESGMPKERFSAEFPKEGPSILRIQQVVRGDSAAYFCASSPQIRREVTGELFFGEGSRLTVL.

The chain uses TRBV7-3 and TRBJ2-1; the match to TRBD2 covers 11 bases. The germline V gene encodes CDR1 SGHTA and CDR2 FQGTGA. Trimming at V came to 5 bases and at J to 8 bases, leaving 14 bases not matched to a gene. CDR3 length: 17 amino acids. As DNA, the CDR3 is TGTGCCAGCAGCCAAAGCAGTACTAGCGGGAGTTTCGATGAGCAGTTCTTC. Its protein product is CASSQSSTSGSFDEQFF.

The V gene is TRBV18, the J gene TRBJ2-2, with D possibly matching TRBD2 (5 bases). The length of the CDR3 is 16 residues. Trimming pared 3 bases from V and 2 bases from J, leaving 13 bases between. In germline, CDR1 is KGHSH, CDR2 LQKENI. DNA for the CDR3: TGTGCCAGCTCACCTGGAGGCATCTCCAACACCGGGGAGCTGTTTTTT. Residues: CASSPGGISNTGELFF.

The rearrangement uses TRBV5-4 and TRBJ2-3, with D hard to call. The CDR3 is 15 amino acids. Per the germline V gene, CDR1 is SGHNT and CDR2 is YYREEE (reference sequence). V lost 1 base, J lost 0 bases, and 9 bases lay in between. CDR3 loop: CASSLYYSSTDTQYF. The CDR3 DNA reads TGTGCCAGCAGCTTGTACTACTCTAGCACAGATACGCAGTATTTT.

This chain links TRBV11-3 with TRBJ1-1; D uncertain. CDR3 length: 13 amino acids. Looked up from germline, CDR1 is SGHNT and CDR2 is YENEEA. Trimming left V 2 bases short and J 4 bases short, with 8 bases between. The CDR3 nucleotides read TGTGCCAGCAGCTTATTCGCGATCACTGAAGCTTTCTTT. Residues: CASSLFAITEAFF.

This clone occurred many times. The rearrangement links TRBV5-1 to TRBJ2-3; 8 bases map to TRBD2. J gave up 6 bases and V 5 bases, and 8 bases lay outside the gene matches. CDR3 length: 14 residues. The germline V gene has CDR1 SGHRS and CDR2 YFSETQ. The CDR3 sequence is CASSSAGVADTQYF. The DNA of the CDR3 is TGCGCCAGCAGTTCAGCGGGAGTAGCGGATACGCAGTATTTT.

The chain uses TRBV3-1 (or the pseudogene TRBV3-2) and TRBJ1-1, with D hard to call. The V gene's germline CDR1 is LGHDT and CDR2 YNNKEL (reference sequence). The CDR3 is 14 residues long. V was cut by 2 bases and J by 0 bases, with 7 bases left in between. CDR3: CASSQRQLNTEAFF. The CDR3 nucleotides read TGTGCCAGCAGCCAAAGACAACTGAACACTGAAGCTTTCTTT.

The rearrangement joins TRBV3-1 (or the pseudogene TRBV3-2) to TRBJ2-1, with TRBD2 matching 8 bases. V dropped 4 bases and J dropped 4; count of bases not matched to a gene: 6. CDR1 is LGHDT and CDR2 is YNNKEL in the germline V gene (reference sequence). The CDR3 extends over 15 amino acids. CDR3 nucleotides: TGTGCCAGCAGCCGCCGGGAGGGGAAGTACAATGAGCAGTTCTTC. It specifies CASSRREGKYNEQFF.

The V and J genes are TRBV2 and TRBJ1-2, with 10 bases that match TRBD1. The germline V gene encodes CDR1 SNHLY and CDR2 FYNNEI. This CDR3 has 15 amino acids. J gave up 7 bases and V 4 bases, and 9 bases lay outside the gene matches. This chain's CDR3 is CASSGSGQGGRGYTF. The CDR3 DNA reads TGTGCCAGCAGTGGGTCCGGACAGGGGGGCCGTGGCTACACCTTC.

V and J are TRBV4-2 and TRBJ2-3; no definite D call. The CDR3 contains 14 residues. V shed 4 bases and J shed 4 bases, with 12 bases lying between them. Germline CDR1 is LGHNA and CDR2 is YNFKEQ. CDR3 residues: CASSRDSAPDTQYF. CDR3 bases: TGTGCCAGCAGCCGTGACTCCGCCCCAGATACGCAGTATTTT.

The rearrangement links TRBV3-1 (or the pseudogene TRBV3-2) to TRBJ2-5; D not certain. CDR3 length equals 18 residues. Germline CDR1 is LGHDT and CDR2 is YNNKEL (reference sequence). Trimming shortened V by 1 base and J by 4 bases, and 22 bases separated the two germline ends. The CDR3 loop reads CASSQVLTSRGQSETQYF. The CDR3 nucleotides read TGTGCCAGCAGCCAAGTTTTAACATCCCGAGGTCAGTCAGAGACCCAGTACTTC.

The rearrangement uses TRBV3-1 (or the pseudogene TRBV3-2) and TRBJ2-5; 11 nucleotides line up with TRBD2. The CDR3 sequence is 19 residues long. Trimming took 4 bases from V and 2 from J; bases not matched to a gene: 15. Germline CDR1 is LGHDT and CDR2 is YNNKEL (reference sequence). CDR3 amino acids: CASSRLQWGLAEIQETQYF. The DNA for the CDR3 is TGTGCCAGCAGCCGCCTCCAGTGGGGACTAGCGGAGATTCAAGAGACCCAGTACTTC.

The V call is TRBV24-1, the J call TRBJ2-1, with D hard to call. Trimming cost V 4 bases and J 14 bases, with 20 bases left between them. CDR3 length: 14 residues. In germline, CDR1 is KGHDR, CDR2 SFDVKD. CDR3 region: CATSDSVTGRMEFF. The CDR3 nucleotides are TGTGCCACCAGTGACTCCGTTACTGGTCGTATGGAGTTCTTC.

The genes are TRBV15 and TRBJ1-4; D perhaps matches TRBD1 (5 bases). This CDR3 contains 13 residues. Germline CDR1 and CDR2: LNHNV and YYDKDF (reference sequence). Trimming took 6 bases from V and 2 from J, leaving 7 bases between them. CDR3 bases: TGTGCCACCAGTAGGGGCACTAATGAAAAACTGTTTTTT. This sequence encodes CATSRGTNEKLFF.

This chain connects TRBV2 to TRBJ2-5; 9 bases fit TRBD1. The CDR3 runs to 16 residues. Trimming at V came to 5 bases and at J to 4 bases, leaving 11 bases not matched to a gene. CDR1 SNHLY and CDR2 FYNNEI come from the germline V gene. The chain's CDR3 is CASSRLQGAMGETQYF. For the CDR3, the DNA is TGTGCCAGCAGTCGATTACAGGGGGCGATGGGAGAGACCCAGTACTTC.

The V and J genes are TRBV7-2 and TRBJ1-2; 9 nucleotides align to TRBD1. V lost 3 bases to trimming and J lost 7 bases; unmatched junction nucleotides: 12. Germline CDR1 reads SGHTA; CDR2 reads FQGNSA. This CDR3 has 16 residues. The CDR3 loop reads CASSLGTSGQGRGYTF. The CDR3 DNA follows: TGTGCCAGCAGCTTGGGGACTTCGGGACAGGGTCGTGGCTACACCTTC. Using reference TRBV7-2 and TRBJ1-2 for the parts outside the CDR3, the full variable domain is GAGVSQSPSNKVTEKGKDVELRCDPISGHTALYWYRQSLGQGLEFLIYFQGNSAPDKSGLPSDRFSAERTGGSVSTLTIQRTQQEDSAVYLCASSLGTSGQGRGYTFGSGTRLTVV.

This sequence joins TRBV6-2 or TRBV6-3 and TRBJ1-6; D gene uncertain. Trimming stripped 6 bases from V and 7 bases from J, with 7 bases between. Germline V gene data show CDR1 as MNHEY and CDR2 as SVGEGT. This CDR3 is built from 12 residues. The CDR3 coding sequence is TGTGCCAGCAGCCCCAGGAATTCACCCCTCCACTTT. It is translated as CASSPRNSPLHF.

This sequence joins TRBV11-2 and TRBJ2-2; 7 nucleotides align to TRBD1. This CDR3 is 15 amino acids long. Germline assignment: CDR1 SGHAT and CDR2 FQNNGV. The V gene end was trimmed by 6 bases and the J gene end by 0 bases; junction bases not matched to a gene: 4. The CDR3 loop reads CASRTGTANTGELFF. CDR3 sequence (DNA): TGTGCCAGCAGAACCGGGACAGCGAACACCGGGGAGCTGTTTTTT.

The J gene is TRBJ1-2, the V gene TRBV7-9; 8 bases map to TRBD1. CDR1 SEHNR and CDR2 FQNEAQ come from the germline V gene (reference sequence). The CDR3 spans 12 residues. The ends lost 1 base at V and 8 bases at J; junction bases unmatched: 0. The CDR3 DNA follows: TGTGCCAGCAGCTTAGGGGACAGGGGCTACACCTTC. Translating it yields CASSLGDRGYTF. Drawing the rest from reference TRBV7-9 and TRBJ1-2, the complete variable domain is DTGVSQNPRHKITKRGQNVTFRCDPISEHNRLYWYRQTLGQGPEFLTYFQNEAQLEKSRLLSDRFSAERPKGSFSTLEIQRTEQGDSAMYLCASSLGDRGYTFGSGTRLTVV.